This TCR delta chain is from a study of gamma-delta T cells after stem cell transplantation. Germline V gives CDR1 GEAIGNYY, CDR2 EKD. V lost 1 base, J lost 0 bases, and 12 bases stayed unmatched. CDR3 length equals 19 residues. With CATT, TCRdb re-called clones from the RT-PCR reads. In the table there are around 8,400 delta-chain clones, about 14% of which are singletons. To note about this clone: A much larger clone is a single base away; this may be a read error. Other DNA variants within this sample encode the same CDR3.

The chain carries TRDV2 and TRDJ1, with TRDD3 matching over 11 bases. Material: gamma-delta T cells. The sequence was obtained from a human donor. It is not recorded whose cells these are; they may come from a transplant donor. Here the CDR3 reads CACDTGWGIPLSYTDKLIF. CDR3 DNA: TGTGCCTGTGACACAGGCTGGGGGATACCCCTCTCTTACACCGATAAACTCATCTTT.